The 4 T cell receptor beta chains below all came from one sample that was sequenced in a study of monozygotic twins with inflammatory bowel disease. TCRdb reanalyzed the 5' RACE reads, giving one entry per CDR3 protein sequence and no DNA. Its listing shows some 89,000 distinct CDR3 sequences. Input material: blood. These receptors all stem from a human donor with ulcerative colitis or Crohn's disease, or a healthy co-twin of an affected twin (not recorded which).

This chain connects TRBV3-1 to TRBJ2-4; the TRBD2 assignment by TCRdb is unverifiable without DNA. Germline V CDR1 and CDR2: LGHDT, YNNKEL (reference sequence). CDR3 size: 18 residues. CDR3 in amino acids: CASSPTGRTILAKNIQYF.

The V call is TRBV6-1, the J call TRBJ2-2; checking the TCRdb D call of TRBD1 is not possible without DNA. The CDR3 is made up of 16 amino acids. Germline lookup yields CDR1 MNHNS and CDR2 SASEGT. CDR3: CASSEAGTVIAGELFF.

This sequence joins TRBV5-6 and TRBJ2-3. The CDR3 runs 17 residues. Germline V gene lookup returns CDR1 SGHDT and CDR2 YYEEEE. This CDR3 reads CASSLLRLFPFTDTQYF.

This sequence joins TRBV29-1 and TRBJ1-1. From germline, CDR1 is SQVTM and CDR2 ANQGSEA. The length of the CDR3 is 16 residues. The CDR3 reads CSVPSWEGQADTEAFF.